This is a list of T cell receptor beta chains from one sample in a study of radiation and T cells in renal cell carcinoma. Here immunoSEQ multiplex PCR was the method, and the copy in TCRdb shows in-frame clones only, minus some. The data hold about 22,000 clones, with about 51% observed a single time. This material consisted of tumor tissue, taken from a patient whose treatment included radiotherapy and nephrectomy. The receptors originated from a woman between 45 and 60 years old with renal cell carcinoma. The CDR3 runs from the conserved cysteine through the conserved F or W. D genes are given only for firm matches. Not all rows give a size; the values are once, few, many and, for expanded clones, a class.

V gene	J gene	clone size	CDR3 length	D gene	CDR3 protein	CDR3 DNA
TRBV7-9	TRBJ2-7	few	14	NA	CASSARTATYEQYF	TGTGCCAGCAGCGCTCGGACAGCCACCTACGAGCAGTACTTC
TRBV7-9	TRBJ1-4	NA	15	NA	CASSENLATNEKLFF	TGTGCCAGCAGCGAAAACCTTGCAACTAATGAAAAACTGTTTTTT
TRBV6-1	TRBJ1-5	few	14	TRBD1	CASRISDRAQPQHF	TGTGCCAGCAGAATTTCGGACAGGGCACAGCCCCAGCATTTT
TRBV30	TRBJ1-3	many	17	NA	CAWRAKRAGRPGNTIYF	TGTGCCTGGAGAGCTAAGCGTGCGGGACGTCCTGGAAACACCATATATTTT
TRBV7-9	TRBJ2-3	NA	18	NA	CASSSPGGFRFGTDTQYF	TGTGCCAGCAGCTCCCCCGGCGGGTTCAGGTTTGGCACAGATACGCAGTATTTT
TRBV18	TRBJ1-1	few	12	NA	CASSPRPDEAFF	TGTGCCAGCTCGCCCCGTCCCGATGAAGCTTTCTTT
TRBV5-6	TRBJ1-1	NA	15	NA	CASSSPSFQGRSAFF	TGTGCCAGCAGCTCCCCATCGTTCCAGGGCCGGTCAGCTTTCTTT
TRBV6-1	TRBJ1-2	few	13	NA	CASSELNTSGYTF	TGTGCCAGCAGTGAGTTGAACACCTCCGGCTACACCTTC
TRBV5-1	TRBJ1-2	medium-sized	16	TRBD1	CASSSTSGQGAIGYTF	TGCGCCAGCAGCTCAACCTCCGGACAGGGGGCGATCGGCTACACCTTC
TRBV27	TRBJ2-5	NA	16	NA	CASSSGTGTLQETQYF	TGTGCCAGCAGTTCGGGTACCGGGACTTTACAAGAGACCCAGTACTTC
TRBV19	TRBJ2-3	NA	11	NA	CASSISDTQYF	TGTGCCAGTAGTATTTCTGATACGCAGTATTTT
TRBV19	TRBJ1-2	NA	14	NA	CASSPRRGGRGYTF	TGTGCCAGTAGCCCCCGACGGGGGGGGCGAGGCTACACCTTC
TRBV2	TRBJ1-1	few	16	NA	CASSEWDSSGNTEAFF	TGTGCCAGCAGTGAATGGGACTCAAGCGGGAACACTGAAGCTTTCTTT
TRBV7-9	TRBJ2-7	NA	14	TRBD1	CASSPGQGKFEQYF	TGTGCCAGCAGCCCGGGACAGGGAAAATTCGAGCAGTACTTC
TRBV4-2	TRBJ1-2	NA	13	NA	CASSQGSSYGYTF	TGTGCCAGCAGCCAGGGGTCTTCCTATGGCTACACCTTC
TRBV6-1	TRBJ1-2	NA	12	TRBD1	CAGTGDRYGYTF	TGTGCAGGGACAGGGGATCGGTATGGCTACACCTTC
TRBV7-9	TRBJ1-1	NA	11	NA	CASSFDSEAFF	TGTGCCAGCAGCTTCGACAGCGAAGCTTTCTTT
TRBV5-5	TRBJ2-1	NA	13	NA	CASSLVGHNEQFF	TGTGCCAGCAGCTTGGTGGGGCACAATGAGCAGTTCTTC
TRBV23-1	TRBJ1-6	medium-sized	17	NA	CASSQSGFGAWNSPLHF	TGCGCCAGCAGTCAATCGGGGTTCGGGGCTTGGAATTCACCCCTCCACTTT
TRBV5-6	TRBJ1-4	NA	13	NA	CASSDTINEKLFF	TGTGCCAGCAGCGATACAATTAATGAAAAACTGTTTTTT
TRBV6-6	TRBJ2-6	once	16	NA	CASSSTASSGANVLTF	TGTGCCAGCAGTTCGACTGCCAGCTCTGGGGCCAACGTCCTGACTTTC
TRBV10-2	TRBJ2-7	few	11	NA	CASSDRDEQYF	TGCGCCAGCAGTGACAGGGACGAGCAGTACTTC
TRBV7-8	TRBJ1-2	NA	17	NA	CASSLASLALKDYGYTF	TGTGCCAGCAGCTTAGCTAGCCTCGCCTTAAAGGACTATGGCTACACCTTC
TRBV6-1	TRBJ1-6	many	13	NA	CASSEAERKALHF	TGTGCCAGCAGTGAAGCTGAGCGTAAGGCCCTCCACTTT
TRBV29-1	TRBJ2-7	NA	13	TRBD1	CSVSRTGSYEQYF	TGCAGCGTCTCGAGGACAGGCTCCTACGAGCAGTACTTC
TRBV2	TRBJ1-2	many	14	TRBD1	CASSPRTGFSGYTF	TGTGCCAGCAGCCCAAGGACAGGGTTCTCTGGCTACACCTTC
TRBV5-4	TRBJ1-1	NA	13	NA	CASSVLSNTEAFF	TGTGCCAGCAGCGTACTATCGAACACTGAAGCTTTCTTT
TRBV6-1	TRBJ2-1	few	14	TRBD2	CASSSRGLHNEQFF	TGTGCCAGCAGTAGCCGGGGACTACACAATGAGCAGTTCTTC
TRBV7-3	TRBJ2-5	NA	15	NA	CASSLLVRVEETQYF	TGTGCCAGCAGCTTATTAGTGAGGGTCGAAGAGACCCAGTACTTC
TRBV5-4	TRBJ2-7	NA	11	NA	CARRAQYEQYF	TGTGCCAGGAGGGCCCAATACGAGCAGTACTTC
TRBV29-1	TRBJ1-1	NA	13	TRBD1	CSVLRGMNTEAFF	TGCAGCGTTCTCAGGGGGATGAACACTGAAGCTTTCTTT
TRBV5-1	TRBJ2-1	NA	14	NA	CASSEGERFDEQFF	TGCGCCAGCAGCGAGGGGGAGAGGTTCGATGAGCAGTTCTTC
TRBV5-6	TRBJ1-1	NA	13	NA	CASSLAVVTEAFF	TGTGCCAGCAGCTTAGCAGTAGTCACTGAAGCTTTCTTT
TRBV18	TRBJ1-1	few	14	NA	CASSRGQLNTEAFF	TGTGCCAGCTCACGAGGACAGCTCAACACTGAAGCTTTCTTT
TRBV29-1	TRBJ2-7	NA	14	NA	CSVETRGSSYEQYF	TGCAGCGTTGAGACTAGAGGAAGCTCCTACGAGCAGTACTTC
TRBV6-6	TRBJ2-3	NA	15	NA	CASTHGGGHLDTQYF	TGTGCCAGCACCCACGGTGGGGGCCACTTAGATACGCAGTATTTT
TRBV4-1	TRBJ2-3	NA	16	TRBD1	CASSQAPGQRPDTQYF	TGCGCCAGCAGCCAAGCACCGGGACAGAGGCCAGATACGCAGTATTTT
TRBV4-2	TRBJ2-3	NA	15	NA	CASSQEELATYTQYF	TGTGCCAGCAGCCAAGAGGAACTCGCGACTTATACGCAGTATTTT
TRBV25-1	TRBJ1-3	NA	15	TRBD1	CASSPARTGRDTIYF	TGTGCCAGCAGTCCCGCCCGGACAGGGAGGGACACCATATATTTT
TRBV19	TRBJ1-4	many	14	NA	CASSITITNEKLFF	TGTGCCAGTAGTATTACCATCACTAATGAAAAACTGTTTTTT
TRBV7-2	TRBJ2-6	once	16	TRBD1	CASSPRQGTGANVLTF	TGTGCCAGCAGCCCGCGACAGGGTACCGGGGCCAACGTCCTGACTTTC
TRBV6-6	TRBJ1-1	NA	14	NA	CASSYSADNTEAFF	TGTGCCAGCAGTTACTCCGCGGATAACACTGAAGCTTTCTTT
TRBV7-2	TRBJ1-1	NA	15	NA	CASIPSRALNTEAFF	TGTGCCAGCATCCCATCGAGGGCTCTGAACACTGAAGCTTTCTTT
TRBV7-9	TRBJ1-1	NA	15	NA	CASSQDSTPNTEAFF	TGTGCCAGCAGCCAAGATAGCACACCGAACACTGAAGCTTTCTTT
TRBV12-2	TRBJ2-5	NA	17	NA	CASRLAEDRDWSETQYF	TGTGCAAGTCGCTTAGCGGAGGACAGGGATTGGAGTGAGACCCAGTACTTC
TRBV15	TRBJ2-2	NA	17	TRBD2	CATSRAPGTSGPWELFF	TGTGCCACCAGCAGAGCTCCCGGGACTAGCGGACCGTGGGAGCTGTTTTTT